These 10 T cell receptor beta chains were all obtained from the same sample, sequenced in a study of blood T cell repertoires in COVID-19 (dated by TCRdb to the early 2020s). Libraries were prepared through the immunoSEQ multiplex PCR assay. In its TCRdb copy, this immuneACCESS table keeps in-frame sequences only and misses some clones. Where compared with another copy, unresolved V genes explain less than half of these, and the others have no known cause. For this sample the table gives 150,000 to 200,000 clones, of which 90% were detected only once. Clones ranked in the top ten supply about 0.59% of the sample. The sequenced sample consisted of peripheral blood. The receptors come from a man aged 50 or older with acute or convalescent COVID-19.

The rearrangement uses TRBV29-1 and TRBJ2-7; 11 bases are a match to TRBD2. CDR3 size: 17 residues. Trimming took 4 bases from V and 3 from J; bases not matched to a gene: 14. Germline V gene lookup returns CDR1 SQVTM and CDR2 ANQGSEA. The CDR3 sequence is CSVVGQGTSGSGYEQYF. The CDR3 nucleotides read TGCAGCGTTGTGGGCCAGGGCACTAGCGGGAGTGGCTACGAGCAGTACTTC.

The V gene is TRBV7-9, the J gene TRBJ1-2; TRBD1 matches at 9 bases. V was pared by 6 bases and J by 1 base, with 12 bases of the junction left unmatched. The V gene's germline CDR1 is SEHNR and CDR2 FQNEAQ (reference sequence). The CDR3 consists of 17 residues. The CDR3 here is CASRTGTGSNLNYGYTF. Written as DNA, the CDR3 is TGTGCCAGCAGAACCGGGACAGGGAGCAATCTTAACTATGGCTACACCTTC.

The genes are TRBV28 and TRBJ1-2, with D perhaps TRBD1 (5 bases). Between the trimmed V and J ends, which lost 6 bases and 2 bases, there was a span of 13 bases. This CDR3 is built from 14 residues. Germline assignment: CDR1 MDHEN and CDR2 SYDVKM. CDR3 residues: CASSPADRNYGYTF. The CDR3 coding sequence is TGTGCCAGCAGCCCTGCCGACAGAAACTATGGCTACACCTTC.

The V and J genes are TRBV27 and TRBJ2-5, with D possibly being TRBD2 (7 bases). The CDR3 totals 16 residues. CDR1 and CDR2 (germline): MNHEY, SMNVEV (reference sequence). The V end lost 5 bases, the J end lost 4 bases, and 20 bases lay between the germline ends. CDR3 in amino acids: CASSANPGGRGETQYF. The DNA of the CDR3 is TGTGCCAGCAGTGCCAACCCGGGGGGCCGGGGAGAGACCCAGTACTTC.

In its sample, this clone was seen once. The rearrangement links TRBV2 to TRBJ2-1; D may be TRBD2 (7 bases). The CDR3 is 14 residues long. Germline V CDR1 and CDR2: SNHLY, FYNNEI. V was shortened by 9 bases and J by 3 bases, with 15 bases between the two germline ends. CDR3 sequence (DNA): TGTGCCAGTAGGGGGGGGCGGTACTACAATGAGCAGTTCTTC. Protein: CASRGGRYYNEQFF.

The genes are TRBV4-1 and TRBJ2-1; 8 nucleotides line up with TRBD2. This CDR3 spans 13 amino acids. Losses at the gene ends were 3 bases for V and 8 bases for J; bases not matched to a gene: 3. The germline V gene encodes CDR1 MGHRA and CDR2 YSYEKL. The CDR3 is CASSQGLGDEQFF. The CDR3 region has the DNA TGCGCCAGCAGCCAGGGACTAGGCGATGAGCAGTTCTTC.

The chain employs TRBV7-8 and TRBJ2-7, with TRBD1 identical over 9 bases. Germline lookup yields CDR1 SGHVS and CDR2 FQNEAQ. V trimming: 5 bases; J trimming: 4 bases; junction bases outside the gene matches: 9. The length of the CDR3 is 15 residues. The chain's CDR3 is CASSVEGQGQYEQYF. In nucleotides, the CDR3 is TGTGCCAGCAGCGTAGAAGGACAGGGGCAGTACGAGCAGTACTTC.

This chain uses TRBV2 with TRBJ1-6, with D unresolved. V shed 6 bases and J shed 7 bases, with 25 bases lying between them. From germline, CDR1 is SNHLY and CDR2 FYNNEI. CDR3 length: 18 residues. The CDR3 sequence: CASRHDILLKPTNSPLHF. The CDR3 nucleotides read TGTGCCAGCAGACACGACATATTACTGAAGCCAACCAATTCACCCCTCCACTTT.

The chain carries TRBV11-2 and TRBJ2-7, with D possibly TRBD1 on 6 matching bases. This CDR3 spans 15 amino acids. V was trimmed by 5 bases and J by 1 base, leaving 15 bases between them. CDR1 SGHAT and CDR2 FQNNGV come from the germline V gene. CDR3 sequence (DNA): TGTGCCAGCAGCCTCTATGACAGGATGTCCTACGAGCAGTACGTC. Amino acid sequence: CASSLYDRMSYEQYV.

The count of this clone is one. The CDR3 DNA follows: TGTGCCAGCAGCCAAGAAATGCGGAATGAGCAGTTCTTC. Translated, it gives CASSQEMRNEQFF. The chain combines TRBV3-1 (or the pseudogene TRBV3-2) with TRBJ2-1; no clear D gene. The germline V gene encodes CDR1 LGHDT and CDR2 YNNKEL (reference sequence). V lost 0 bases to trimming and J lost 7 bases, with 7 bases between them. This CDR3 is built from 13 residues.